The 16 T cell receptor beta chains given below trace back to one sample, sequenced in a study of CD8 T cells in Susac syndrome. RNA was extracted with the RNeasy kit, and a quantity of about 0.45 to 1 ug was reverse transcribed using random hexamers. TCRdb reanalysed the immunoSEQ multiplex PCR reads using MiXCR and keeps one entry per CDR3 protein. The sample consists of some 180,000 distinct CDR3 sequences, around 94% of them appearing once. Sequenced sample: CD4+ T cells from PBMCs. These receptors were taken from a human donor with Susac syndrome.

The CDR3 region is CASSFDNEQFF. CDR3 DNA sequence: TGTGCCAGCAGTTTCGACAATGAGCAGTTCTTC. This chain connects TRBV12-3 or TRBV12-4 to TRBJ2-1; D gene uncertain. V gave up 3 bases and J gave up 5 bases, with 2 bases separating them. This CDR3 spans 11 amino acids.

V gene TRBV11-2 combines with J gene TRBJ1-1, with D unclear. Germline V gene lookup returns CDR1 SGHAT and CDR2 FQNNGV. This CDR3 region has 16 residues. Deletions cut 0 bases from V and 8 bases from J, with 19 bases between. CDR3 coding DNA: TGTGCCAGCAGCTTAGATCGACTGGTCGGGCAGGCAGAAGCTTTCTTT. It yields the protein CASSLDRLVGQAEAFF.

The chain links TRBV30 to TRBJ1-5, with D hard to call. The V gene lost 0 bases and the J gene lost 9 bases, with 18 bases spanning the gap. The length of the CDR3 is 15 residues. The germline V gene has CDR1 GTSNPN and CDR2 SVGIG (reference sequence). The CDR3 DNA reads as TGTGCCTGGAGTGTACCCGTTGCCAGCAAGATGCCCCAGCATTTT. Its protein is CAWSVPVASKMPQHF.

The chain links TRBV20-1 to TRBJ2-3; 10 nucleotides line up with TRBD1. Germline CDR1 is DFQATT and CDR2 is SNEGSKA (reference sequence). The V gene end was trimmed by 6 bases and the J gene end by 1 base; junction bases not matched to a gene: 4. This CDR3 contains 14 residues. For the CDR3, the DNA is TGCAGTGCCCTGACAGGGGGCGGCACAGATACGCAGTATTTT. Its translation is CSALTGGGTDTQYF.

The V and J genes are TRBV2 and TRBJ1-3; D perhaps matches TRBD1 (5 bases). Trimming pared 8 bases from V and 5 bases from J, leaving 13 bases between. Looked up from germline, CDR1 is SNHLY and CDR2 is FYNNEI. This CDR3 contains 13 residues. The CDR3, as DNA: TGTGCCAGCTTGGGGGTATTCAGAAACACCATATATTTT. This encodes CASLGVFRNTIYF.

This rearrangement joins TRBV18 to TRBJ2-2, with D uncertain. Germline CDR1 is KGHSH and CDR2 is LQKENI. The V and J ends lost 4 bases and 4 bases respectively, with 16 bases between them. This CDR3 is 16 amino acids long. The CDR3 DNA follows: TGTGCCAGCTCACGATATGCGGCGGATTCCACCGGGGAGCTGTTTTTT. It encodes CASSRYAADSTGELFF.

J is TRBJ1-2 and V is TRBV5-1; D not certain. Trimming shortened V by 4 bases and J by 1 base, and 11 bases separated the two germline ends. This CDR3 has 14 amino acids. Germline lookup yields CDR1 SGHRS and CDR2 YFSETQ. The CDR3 bases are TGCGCCAGCAGCCCGCCTACGGATAACTATGGCTACACCTTC. This codes for CASSPPTDNYGYTF.

This chain uses TRBV3-1 with TRBJ2-2; D ambiguous. From germline, CDR1 is LGHDT and CDR2 YNNKEL (reference sequence). The CDR3 length is 13 residues. V gave up 4 bases and J gave up 7 bases, with 10 bases separating them. The CDR3 spells CASSRAWNGELFF. The CDR3 DNA sequence: TGTGCCAGCAGCCGAGCGTGGAACGGGGAGCTGTTTTTT.

The chain carries TRBV12-3 or TRBV12-4 and TRBJ2-3; unclear D gene. V lost 6 bases, J lost 4 bases, and 14 bases lay in between. This CDR3 is built from 14 residues. CDR3 bases: TGTGCCAGCAGGCACGACTCAGGTGCAGATACGCAGTATTTT. Protein sequence: CASRHDSGADTQYF.

This clonotype was picked up one time. The chain employs TRBV29-1 and TRBJ2-3, with a possible D match to TRBD2 (6 bases). Trimming took off 7 bases at V and 6 bases at J, with 17 bases between the two ends. The CDR3 runs 13 residues. Germline loops: CDR1 SQVTM, CDR2 ANQGSEA. The CDR3 is CSDSGLLGDTQYF. CDR3 coding DNA: TGCAGCGATTCGGGACTCCTCGGGGATACGCAGTATTTT.

Turning to this clonotype: A junction boundary mismatches the germline segment, possibly from a read error. The chain links TRBV9 to TRBJ2-3; possible D gene TRBD2, 5 bases. Germline-derived CDR1 and CDR2 are SGDLS and YYNGEE. This CDR3 has 15 residues. Written as DNA, the CDR3 is TGTGCCAGCAGCGTAGTGCCCTCTAGCACAGATTCGCAGTATTTT. Translating it yields CASSVVPSSTDSQYF.

This sequence joins TRBV5-1 and TRBJ2-5, with a tentative D call TRBD2 (5 bases). Germline V gene data show CDR1 as SGHRS and CDR2 as YFSETQ. The CDR3 has 16 amino acids. Trimming removed 1 base at V and 5 bases at J, with 18 bases between. The CDR3 spells CASSLRTSSLHETQYF. The CDR3 region has the DNA TGCGCCAGCAGCTTGCGTACTAGTTCCCTCCATGAGACCCAGTACTTC.

The rearrangement links TRBV5-1 to TRBJ2-7, with D perhaps TRBD1 or TRBD2 (6 bases each). V was pared by 4 bases and J by 3 bases, with 20 bases between. The CDR3 contains 16 residues. CDR1 and CDR2 from the germline V gene are SGHRS and YFSETQ. The CDR3 DNA sequence: TGCGCCAGCAGCCCGGACAGACTAGGAGGGAGCTACGAGCAGTACTTC. This translates into CASSPDRLGGSYEQYF.

This chain joins TRBV6-6 and TRBJ1-4; D is undetermined. Trimming removed 8 bases at V and 0 bases at J, with 13 bases between. Germline V CDR1 and CDR2: MNHNY, SVGAGI (reference sequence). The CDR3 is 15 residues long. The CDR3 bases are TGTGCCAGCTCTGGTCCCCTCGCAACTAATGAAAAACTGTTTTTT. The encoded protein is CASSGPLATNEKLFF.

The chain carries TRBV12-3 or TRBV12-4 and TRBJ1-1; unclear D gene. V lost 2 bases, J lost 6 bases, and 10 bases lay in between. The CDR3 is 13 residues long. The CDR3 nucleotides are TGTGCCAGCAGTTTATTGGGGATCGCTGAAGCTTTCTTT. This sequence encodes CASSLLGIAEAFF.

The table lists this clonotype with a few counts. The chain recombines TRBV7-2 with TRBJ2-3; no clear D gene. The germline V gene has CDR1 SGHTA and CDR2 FQGNSA. The ends were cut back, 5 bases at V and 1 base at J, with 7 bases in the middle. This CDR3 region has 13 residues. CDR3: CASSRAGTDTQYF. CDR3 bases: TGTGCCAGCAGCCGGGCTGGCACAGATACGCAGTATTTT.